Listed below are T cell receptor beta chains from one sample, sequenced in a study of blood T cell repertoires in COVID-19. The data were produced by immunoSEQ multiplex PCR, yet TCRdb's version contains in-frame clones alone and is incomplete. The sample shows more than 80,000 clones, 80% to 90% of them seen only once. Specimen: peripheral blood. The origin of the receptors is a man aged 80 or over with acute or convalescent COVID-19. The CDR3 runs from the conserved cysteine through the conserved F or W. D genes are given only for firm matches.

d_call j_call v_call cdr3_aa cdr3_nt
NA TRBJ1-1 TRBV10-3 CAISESGGPAEAFF TGTGCCATCAGTGAGTCGGGGGGTCCGGCTGAAGCTTTCTTT
NA TRBJ2-6 TRBV6-1 CASSARSYSGANVLTF TGTGCCAGCAGTGCGAGGAGCTACTCTGGGGCCAACGTCCTGACTTTC
NA TRBJ2-7 TRBV6-2/TRBV6-3 CASSSSSGGNYEQYF TGTGCCAGCAGTTCCTCATCGGGCGGGAACTACGAGCAGTACTTC
TRBD1 TRBJ2-7 TRBV6-1 CASRETGQASSYEQYF TGTGCCAGCAGGGAAACGGGACAGGCGAGCTCCTACGAGCAGTACTTC
NA TRBJ1-4 TRBV23-1 CASSLRSTGDEKLFF TGCGCCAGCAGTCTAAGATCGACAGGCGATGAAAAACTGTTTTTT
TRBD2 TRBJ2-1 TRBV10-2 CASSGGGYEQFF TGCGCCAGCAGTGGGGGGGGATATGAGCAGTTCTTC
TRBD1 TRBJ2-3 TRBV9 CASSSTDRGADTQYF TGTGCCAGCAGCTCCACGGACAGGGGTGCAGATACGCAGTATTTT
TRBD2 TRBJ2-2 TRBV29-1 CSVDPSGGASGELFF TGCAGCGTTGACCCTAGCGGGGGGGCATCCGGGGAGCTGTTTTTT
NA TRBJ1-4 TRBV5-1 CASSLGQRDEKLFF TGCGCCAGCAGCTTGGGCCAGCGAGATGAAAAACTGTTTTTT
TRBD1 TRBJ1-5 TRBV12-5 CASGVGTEGQPQHF TGTGCTAGTGGTGTCGGGACAGAAGGTCAGCCCCAGCATTTT
NA TRBJ1-1 TRBV5-4 CASAMTENTEAFF TGTGCCAGCGCGATGACAGAAAACACTGAAGCTTTCTTT
NA TRBJ2-3 TRBV9 CASSVGGRPTDTQYF TGTGCCAGCAGCGTAGGTGGGAGACCCACAGATACGCAGTATTTT
NA TRBJ1-2 TRBV5-1 CASSEPSRRGGYTF TGCGCCAGCAGCGAGCCCAGCCGGAGAGGTGGCTACACCTTC
TRBD1 TRBJ2-2 TRBV25-1 CASSRTGNTGELFF TGTGCCAGCAGTAGGACAGGGAACACCGGGGAGCTGTTTTTT
TRBD1 TRBJ1-5 TRBV7-8 CASSLVTGDNQPQHF TGTGCCAGCAGCTTAGTGACAGGGGACAATCAGCCCCAGCATTTT
NA TRBJ1-5 TRBV4-3 CASSLYSNQPQHF TGCGCCAGCAGCCTTTATAGCAATCAGCCCCAGCATTTT
NA TRBJ2-1 TRBV7-8 CASTRGNEQFF TGTGCCAGCACCAGGGGAAATGAGCAGTTCTTC
TRBD1 TRBJ1-3 TRBV7-9 CASSAQGAGGNTIYF TGTGCCAGCAGCGCACAGGGGGCTGGTGGAAACACCATATATTTT
NA TRBJ1-1 TRBV19 CASRGQGSLMNTEAFF TGTGCCAGTAGAGGGCAGGGGTCCTTAATGAACACTGAAGCTTTCTTT
NA TRBJ1-1 TRBV19 CASSGAFGSMNTEAFF TGTGCCAGTAGTGGAGCGTTTGGTTCCATGAACACTGAAGCTTTCTTT
TRBD1 TRBJ1-1 TRBV18 CASSPGTGNTEAFF TGTGCCAGCTCACCTGGGACAGGGAACACTGAAGCTTTCTTT
NA TRBJ2-7 TRBV5-1 CASSLGRGKDEQYF TGCGCCAGCAGCTTGGGCAGGGGAAAAGACGAGCAGTACTTC
TRBD2 TRBJ2-5 TRBV10-3 CAAGEGQETQYF TGTGCCGCTGGGGAGGGCCAAGAGACCCAGTACTTC
TRBD1 TRBJ1-6 TRBV4-1 CASSPSGQVAGSPLHF TGCGCCAGCAGCCCGAGCGGACAGGTGGCTGGTTCACCCCTCCACTTT
NA TRBJ2-5 TRBV19 CASSVTWYQETQYF TGTGCCAGTAGTGTTACATGGTACCAAGAGACCCAGTACTTC
NA TRBJ1-1 TRBV20-1 CSASKQGRLNTEAFF TGCAGTGCTAGTAAGCAGGGCCGATTGAACACTGAAGCTTTCTTT
NA TRBJ1-5 TRBV30 CAWSVRRGPSNQPQHF TGTGCCTGGAGTGTCCGCAGGGGACCTAGCAATCAGCCCCAGCATTTT
NA TRBJ1-1 TRBV6-5 CASRAEYHVNTEAFF TGTGCCAGCAGGGCCGAATATCATGTGAACACTGAAGCTTTCTTT
NA TRBJ2-4 TRBV28 CASTGTRGVGNIQYF TGTGCCAGCACCGGTACCCGCGGGGTCGGAAACATTCAGTACTTC
TRBD1 TRBJ1-1 TRBV19 CASSPNNRGAMNTEAFF TGTGCCAGTAGTCCCAATAACAGGGGGGCGATGAACACTGAAGCTTTCTTT